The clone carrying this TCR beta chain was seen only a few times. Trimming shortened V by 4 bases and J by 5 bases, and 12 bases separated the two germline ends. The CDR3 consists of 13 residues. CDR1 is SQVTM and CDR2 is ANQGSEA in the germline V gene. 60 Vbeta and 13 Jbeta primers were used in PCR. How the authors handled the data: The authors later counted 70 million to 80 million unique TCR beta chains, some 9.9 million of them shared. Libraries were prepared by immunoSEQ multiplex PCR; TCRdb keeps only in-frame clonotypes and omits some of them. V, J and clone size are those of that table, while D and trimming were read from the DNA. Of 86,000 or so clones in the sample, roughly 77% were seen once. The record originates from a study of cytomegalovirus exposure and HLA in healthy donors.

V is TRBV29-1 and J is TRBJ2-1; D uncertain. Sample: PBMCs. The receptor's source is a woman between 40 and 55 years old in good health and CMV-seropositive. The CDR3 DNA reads TGCAGCGTTGTTGTGGTACTTGACAATGAGCAGTTCTTC. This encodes CSVVVVLDNEQFF.